Only a few counts were recorded for the clone carrying this T cell receptor beta chain. Its antigen remains unidentified. The data were obtained in a study of blood T cells in healthy people across ages. In the study overall: The template switching approach captured approximately one barcoded beta molecule for every two T cells. The study's findings and limits: A greater number of naive CD4+ cells and higher diversity distinguished long-lived donors from aged donors. Estimated diversity across one million T cells was deemed an underestimate.

A J-beta primer mix and a sample-barcoded 5' primer were used in a second PCR of roughly 6 to 11 cycles. Through a template-switch adaptor with 12 random nucleotides, each cDNA molecule received a tag. One entry per CDR3 protein results from TCRdb running MiXCR on the 5' RACE reads. The sample has about 780,000 distinct CDR3 sequences, about 45% seen once. The CDR3 has 15 amino acids. The trim removed 7 bases at V and 5 bases at J, leaving 10 bases unmatched. The rearrangement uses TRBV12-3 or TRBV12-4 and TRBJ2-3; the match to TRBD1 covers 9 bases. This clonotype was obtained from a man older than 75 in good health. Sequencing input: blood. CDR3 bases: TGTGCCAGCACCATGGCCGGGACAGGGTTAGATACGCAGTATTTT. It codes for CASTMAGTGLDTQYF.